These 15 T cell receptor beta chains were all obtained from the same sample, sequenced in a study of shared clonotypes between healthy human individuals. Sequencing used immunoSEQ multiplex PCR; TCRdb keeps in-frame clones, though not all of them. The data show around 510,000 clones, just over 75% seen once. The sequencing input was PBMCs. Receptors were obtained from a middle-aged woman in good health. Some clones in this sample may be carry-over from other donors' samples.

The J gene is TRBJ2-1, the V gene TRBV30; TRBD2 matches at 9 bases. This CDR3 spans 15 amino acids. Germline values: CDR1 GTSNPN, CDR2 SVGIG (reference sequence). J was trimmed by 9 bases and V by 0 bases; bases with no gene match: 9. DNA of the CDR3: TGTGCCTGGAGTGTACTCGGGCGGGAGGGTGGTGAGCAGTTCTTC. Amino acid sequence: CAWSVLGREGGEQFF.

Ten or more counts support this clone. This chain connects TRBV18 to TRBJ2-1, with unresolved D. Trimming took 2 bases from V and 8 from J, leaving 7 bases between them. Germline V gene sequence: CDR1 KGHSH, CDR2 LQKENI. CDR3 length: 12 amino acids. The CDR3 here is CASSPIGHEQFF. CDR3 sequence (DNA): TGTGCCAGCTCACCAATTGGGCATGAGCAGTTCTTC.

The table lists this clone with a count of one. The chain links TRBV7-6 to TRBJ2-7, with D possibly called TRBD1 or TRBD2 (6 bases each). V was pared by 5 bases and J by 6 bases, with 26 bases between. Germline-derived CDR1 and CDR2 are SGHVS and FNYEAQ. This CDR3 spans 17 amino acids. The CDR3, as DNA: TGTGCCAGCAGCCAGGACGCCAGGGGACTCAGAGGGGGCGAGCAGTACTTC. Translation gives CASSQDARGLRGGEQYF.

The chain couples TRBV7-9 to TRBJ1-1; possible D gene TRBD1, 6 bases. The CDR3 loop spans 15 amino acids. Trimming cost V 0 bases and J 4 bases, with 12 bases left between them. Germline CDR1 SEHNR, CDR2 FQNEAQ (reference sequence). The CDR3 region is CASSLAPGAGTEAFF. The CDR3 DNA reads TGTGCCAGCAGCTTAGCCCCAGGGGCGGGCACTGAAGCTTTCTTT.

V is TRBV27 and J is TRBJ2-7; D call uncertain. Germline lookup yields CDR1 MNHEY and CDR2 SMNVEV (reference sequence). V was shortened by 3 bases and J by 2 bases, with 8 bases between the two germline ends. This CDR3 spans 13 amino acids. For the CDR3, the DNA is TGTGCCAGCAGTTTCGGTCCACCCTACGAGCAGTACTTC. Amino acids: CASSFGPPYEQYF.

This clone was observed a handful of times. V usage is TRBV6-5 and J usage is TRBJ1-4; D perhaps matches TRBD1 (6 bases). CDR3 length: 15 residues. V was cut by 2 bases and J by 7 bases, with 14 bases left in between. CDR1 and CDR2 from the germline V gene are MNHEY and SVGAGI. This chain's CDR3 is CASSYLRGSGEKLFF. The CDR3 DNA follows: TGTGCCAGCAGTTACCTCAGGGGCTCGGGTGAAAAACTGTTTTTT.

For this clone: Given a much more abundant clone one base away, this may be a read error. The V call is TRBV29-1, the J call TRBJ2-1, with D perhaps given as TRBD1 or TRBD2 (5 bases each). The germline V gene encodes CDR1 SQVTM and CDR2 ANQGSEA. V gave up 4 bases and J gave up 10 bases, with 14 bases separating them. The CDR3 is 12 residues long. The CDR3 here is CSVVQAGLEQFF. CDR3 bases: TGCAGCGTTGTACAGGCGGGCCTCGAGCAGTTCTTC.

The chain is built from TRBV5-4 and TRBJ2-7; D possibly matches TRBD1 or TRBD2 (5 bases each). The germline CDR1 and CDR2 sequences are SGHNT and YYREEE (reference sequence). Trimming took off 3 bases at V and 3 bases at J, with 10 bases between the two ends. CDR3 length equals 13 residues. The CDR3 reads CASSWGTLYEQYF. Written as DNA, the CDR3 is TGTGCCAGCAGCTGGGGGACCCTCTACGAGCAGTACTTC. Looking up the rest from reference TRBV5-4 and TRBJ2-7 gives the full variable domain: ETGVTQSPTHLIKTRGQQVTLRCSSQSGHNTVSWYQQALGQGPQFIFQYYREEENGRGNFPPRFSGLQFPNYSSELNVNALELDDSALYLCASSWGTLYEQYFGPGTRLTVT.

The chain joins TRBV4-1 to TRBJ1-1; weak D call: TRBD1 (6 bases). Germline loops: CDR1 MGHRA, CDR2 YSYEKL. The CDR3 extends over 13 amino acids. The ends were cut back, 0 bases at V and 8 bases at J, with 10 bases in the middle. CDR3 nucleotides: TGCGCCAGCAGCCAAGATTCTACAGGGGAAGCTTTCTTT. The encoded protein is CASSQDSTGEAFF.

The chain uses TRBV20-1 and TRBJ1-2, with D hard to call. The CDR3 totals 11 residues. Trimming stripped 5 bases from V and 5 bases from J, with 9 bases between. Germline CDR1 DFQATT, CDR2 SNEGSKA (reference sequence). The CDR3 loop is CSAQSPYGYTF. DNA for the CDR3: TGCAGTGCTCAGTCCCCATATGGCTACACCTTC.

This clone has a handful of counts. V is TRBV7-5 and J is TRBJ2-5. TRBV7-5 is listed as a pseudogene. This CDR3 is 16 amino acids long. As DNA, the CDR3 is TGTGCCAGAAGAATGAACCGGGGGCAGCCACAAGAGACCCAGTACTTC. It encodes CARRMNRGQPQETQYF.

In its sample, this clone was seen a few times. The V call is TRBV7-6, the J call TRBJ1-3; D gene uncertain. This CDR3 contains 15 residues. The germline V gene has CDR1 SGHVS and CDR2 FNYEAQ. V dropped 4 bases and J dropped 4 bases, with 14 bases sitting between them. The CDR3 nucleotides read TGTGCCAGCAGCTCCAGGCCCCTAGGGGGAAACACCATATATTTT. Translation: CASSSRPLGGNTIYF.

Note on this clone: An end of the junction differs from the germline gene, which may be a read error. The chain couples TRBV5-4 to TRBJ1-1, with 8 nucleotides matching TRBD1. The CDR3 covers 15 residues. CDR1 and CDR2 from the germline V gene are SGHNT and YYREEE (reference sequence). CDR3 DNA sequence: TGTGCCAGCAACTTGTTCAGGGGGCAGAACACTGAAGCTTTCTTT. Translating gives CASNLFRGQNTEAFF.

The chain joins TRBV29-1 to TRBJ2-7; D gene uncertain. Germline CDR1 is SQVTM and CDR2 is ANQGSEA. This CDR3 contains 12 residues. V lost 3 bases and J lost 3, with 9 bases in between. In DNA form, the CDR3 reads TGCAGCGTTGACGTGGCAGGCTACGAGCAGTACTTC. Protein: CSVDVAGYEQYF.

The chain recombines TRBV28 with TRBJ2-2, with TRBD1 matching over 8 bases. Germline CDR1 and CDR2: MDHEN and SYDVKM. V gave up 6 bases and J gave up 4 bases; unmatched junction bases: 7. This CDR3 comprises 15 residues. Here the CDR3 reads CASSFLDRGTGELFF. CDR3 in DNA: TGTGCCAGCAGCTTCCTCGACAGGGGCACCGGGGAGCTGTTTTTT.